The 16 T cell receptor beta chains reported below all come from one sample, sequenced in a study of blood T cell repertoires in COVID-19. The protocol was immunoSEQ multiplex PCR, while the TCRdb copy is restricted to in-frame clones and leaves out a portion. The sample lists roughly 350,000 clones, around 85% occurring once. Sequences were obtained from peripheral blood. These receptors originate from a woman aged 18-30 years with acute or convalescent COVID-19.

This clone was found a few times. This chain connects TRBV2 to TRBJ1-4, with a weak D call TRBD1 (5 bases). Per germline, CDR1 SNHLY and CDR2 FYNNEI. CDR3 length equals 13 residues. Trimming left V 4 bases short and J 5 bases short, with 8 bases between. The CDR3 DNA is TGTGCCAGCAGTGTGGGGGGGAATGAAAAACTGTTTTTT. Translation: CASSVGGNEKLFF.

This clone was seen more than once but under ten times. The chain joins TRBV14 to TRBJ2-1, with 9 bases aligning to TRBD2. CDR1 is SGHDN, CDR2 FVKESK, per germline. The CDR3 contains 16 residues. V lost 2 bases and J lost 10; bases outside the gene matches: 12. CDR3 sequence reads: CASSQSGTSKRGEQFF. Written as DNA, the CDR3 is TGTGCCAGCAGCCAATCGGGGACTAGCAAGAGGGGCGAGCAGTTCTTC.

The V and J genes are TRBV11-2 and TRBJ2-3; D not resolved. The CDR3 runs to 15 residues. Germline V CDR1 and CDR2: SGHAT, FQNNGV. V lost 0 bases to trimming and J lost 1 base, with 8 bases between them. CDR3 protein: CASSLDITGTDTQYF. For the CDR3, the DNA is TGTGCCAGCAGCTTAGATATAACTGGCACAGATACGCAGTATTTT.

In this sample, this clone turned up once. This rearrangement joins TRBV5-1 to TRBJ2-3; D possibly corresponds to TRBD2 (5 bases). Germline CDR1 and CDR2: SGHRS and YFSETQ. With 2 bases removed from V and 2 bases from J, the gap between germline ends came to 9 bases. The CDR3 has 14 residues. In DNA form, the CDR3 reads TGCGCCAGCAGCTTACTAGATACCACAGATACGCAGTATTTT. It yields the protein CASSLLDTTDTQYF. The full variable domain, completed using reference TRBV5-1 and TRBJ2-3, is KAGVTQTPRYLIKTRGQQVTLSCSPISGHRSVSWYQQTPGQGLQFLFEYFSETQRNKGNFPGRFSGRQFSNSRSEMNVSTLELGDSALYLCASSLLDTTDTQYFGPGTRLTVL.

The chain carries TRBV27 and TRBJ1-6; possible D gene TRBD1, 5 bases. The CDR3 length is 16 residues. Germline assignment: CDR1 MNHEY and CDR2 SMNVEV (reference sequence). The ends were cut back, 3 bases at V and 7 bases at J, with 16 bases in the middle. The CDR3 coding sequence is TGTGCCAGCAGTTTTTTGATCTCTCGGGGGAATTCACCCCTCCACTTT. The encoded protein is CASSFLISRGNSPLHF.

About this clone itself: Other nucleotide sequences from this sample produce the same CDR3. The rearrangement uses TRBV5-4 and TRBJ2-3; no definite D call. CDR3 length: 14 residues. Deletions cut 1 base from V and 0 bases from J, with 6 bases between. Germline CDR1 is SGHNT and CDR2 is YYREEE (reference sequence). CDR3 in amino acids: CASSLLTSTDTQYF. The CDR3 DNA reads as TGTGCCAGCAGCTTGCTAACTAGCACAGATACGCAGTATTTT. Drawing the rest from reference TRBV5-4 and TRBJ2-3, the complete variable domain is ETGVTQSPTHLIKTRGQQVTLRCSSQSGHNTVSWYQQALGQGPQFIFQYYREEENGRGNFPPRFSGLQFPNYSSELNVNALELDDSALYLCASSLLTSTDTQYFGPGTRLTVL.

The chain recombines TRBV9 with TRBJ2-1, with 7 nucleotides matching TRBD1. The ends lost 5 bases at V and 5 bases at J; junction bases unmatched: 4. CDR1 is SGDLS and CDR2 is YYNGEE in the germline V gene. The CDR3 spans 13 residues. The CDR3: CASRGTVDNEQFF. DNA for the CDR3: TGTGCCAGCAGGGGGACAGTCGACAATGAGCAGTTCTTC.

The genes are TRBV30 and TRBJ2-5; D may be TRBD1 (6 bases). V was clipped by 5 bases and J by 3 bases, with 25 bases between them. The CDR3 has 17 amino acids. Germline CDR1 is GTSNPN and CDR2 is SVGIG (reference sequence). The CDR3 nucleotides are TGTGCCTGGGGTGGAGGCTCAACCGGGACAACCGAAGAGACCCAGTACTTC. It translates to CAWGGGSTGTTEETQYF.

J is TRBJ2-5 and V is TRBV18; 10 bases match TRBD1. J lost 2 bases, V lost 6 bases, and 9 bases had no gene match. CDR1 and CDR2 (germline): KGHSH, LQKENI. This CDR3 comprises 16 residues. The CDR3 region has the DNA TGTGCCAGCTCCCCGAGGGACAGGGGCGATCAAGAGACCCAGTACTTC. Translation: CASSPRDRGDQETQYF.

The CDR3 DNA sequence: TGCAGTGCTAGTTATTTGACTAGCGGGGCGTTGTACTACAATGAGCAGTTCTTC. This sequence encodes CSASYLTSGALYYNEQFF. The chain uses TRBV20-1 and TRBJ2-1; 11 nucleotides agree with TRBD2. Germline V gene lookup returns CDR1 DFQATT and CDR2 SNEGSKA (reference sequence). V was pared by 3 bases and J by 3 bases, with 13 bases of the junction left unmatched. The length of the CDR3 is 18 residues.

This clone has only one observation. The chain has TRBV28 and TRBJ2-3; D might be TRBD2 (7 bases). The V end lost 5 bases, the J end lost 4 bases, and 16 bases lay between the germline ends. Germline lookup yields CDR1 MDHEN and CDR2 SYDVKM. This CDR3 spans 15 amino acids. CDR3 in DNA: TGTGCCAGCAGTCAACTGGGGGGGGGCGCAGATACGCAGTATTTT. This codes for CASSQLGGGADTQYF.

J is TRBJ1-1 and V is TRBV12-3 or TRBV12-4; D is perhaps TRBD1 (5 bases). Trimming took off 8 bases at V and 6 bases at J, with 13 bases between the two ends. The CDR3 is made up of 12 amino acids. The CDR3 is CASWEGRSEAFF. CDR3 DNA: TGTGCCAGCTGGGAGGGACGGTCTGAAGCTTTCTTT.

The V gene is TRBV18, the J gene TRBJ2-4; D is unclear. Germline V gene lookup returns CDR1 KGHSH and CDR2 LQKENI. Trimming took off 0 bases at V and 5 bases at J, with 11 bases between the two ends. This CDR3 region has 15 residues. The CDR3 DNA follows: TGTGCCAGCTCACCACCTTCCGGCGGTGAAAACATTCAGTACTTC. This encodes CASSPPSGGENIQYF.

V and J are TRBV19 and TRBJ2-5; tentatively, D is TRBD2 (5 bases). Trimming took 5 bases from V and 3 from J, leaving 13 bases between them. Germline V CDR1 and CDR2: LNHDA, SQIVND (reference sequence). The CDR3 loop spans 14 amino acids. The CDR3 DNA reads TGTGCCAGTAGTGAAGGGAGCATGGAAGAGACCCAGTACTTC. This encodes CASSEGSMEETQYF.

This clone has only a few counts. V gene TRBV10-2 combines with J gene TRBJ1-2; 8 bases align to TRBD1. Germline V gene lookup returns CDR1 WSHSY and CDR2 SAAADI. The ends lost 6 bases at V and 6 bases at J; junction bases unmatched: 9. The CDR3 contains 14 residues. The CDR3 here is CASRRQGIGDGYTF. CDR3 nucleotides: TGCGCCAGCAGGAGACAGGGGATAGGGGATGGCTACACCTTC.

CDR3 DNA: TGTGCCAGCTCACCACCGACAGGGGGAAACACCATATATTTT. Residues: CASSPPTGGNTIYF. This rearrangement joins TRBV18 to TRBJ1-3, with 7 bases matching TRBD1. Germline V CDR1 and CDR2: KGHSH, LQKENI. V was clipped by 0 bases and J by 4 bases; unmatched bases: 0. The CDR3 extends over 14 amino acids.